These T cell receptor beta chains were read from a single sample in a study of neurological immune-mediated disorders. TCRdb called the 5' RACE reads again in MiXCR, with one record for every CDR3 protein. The sample comprises around 70,000 distinct CDR3 sequences, 4% to 6% of which are singletons, and roughly 2.8% rests with the top ten. The sequencing sample was made of PBMCs. These receptors were taken from a woman aged 25 to 45 with multiple sclerosis. Each CDR3 is given with its conserved first and last residue. A D gene is named only where the DNA matches it firmly. Expanded clones are given a class, and other clones once, few, many or no size at all.

V gene	clone size	D gene	J gene	CDR3 protein	CDR3 DNA
TRBV20-1	many	NA	TRBJ1-2	CSARRRANYGYTF	TGCAGTGCTAGAAGGCGGGCCAACTATGGCTACACCTTC
TRBV11-3	few	NA	TRBJ2-3	CASSQSVGDTQYF	TGTGCCAGCAGCCAGTCCGTTGGAGATACGCAGTATTTT
TRBV20-1	many	NA	TRBJ2-2	CSASGPDLNTGELFF	TGCAGTGCTAGCGGTCCAGACTTGAACACCGGGGAGCTGTTTTTT
TRBV10-3	many	NA	TRBJ1-1	CAISDGTPNTEAFF	TGTGCCATCAGTGACGGGACACCGAACACTGAAGCTTTCTTT
TRBV14	NA	NA	TRBJ2-7	CASSQDVEENEQYF	TGTGCCAGCAGCCAAGATGTGGAGGAAAACGAGCAGTACTTC
TRBV20-1	many	NA	TRBJ1-1	CSAMQGMNTEAFF	TGCAGTGCTATGCAGGGCATGAACACTGAAGCTTTCTTT
TRBV11-2	many	NA	TRBJ1-6	CASSLDPNSPLHF	TGTGCCAGCAGCTTAGACCCTAATTCACCCCTCCACTTT
TRBV21-1	many	NA	TRBJ2-7	CANLSRQFPTFGSYEQYF	TGTGCCAACCTCTCAAGACAGTTTCCCACTTTTGGCTCCTACGAGCAGTACTTC
TRBV5-6	many	TRBD1	TRBJ2-7	CASSLRDRETEQYF	TGTGCCAGCAGCCTCCGGGACAGGGAGACCGAGCAGTACTTC
TRBV9	many	NA	TRBJ1-6	CASSPRGENNSPLHF	TGTGCCAGCAGCCCCCGGGGGGAGAATAATTCACCCCTCCACTTT
TRBV9	many	NA	TRBJ2-7	CASSVRRDGEQYF	TGTGCCAGCAGCGTACGGAGGGACGGCGAGCAGTACTTC
TRBV5-1	NA	TRBD2	TRBJ2-3	CASSVGLAVDTQYF	TGCGCCAGCAGCGTCGGACTAGCGGTAGATACGCAGTATTTT
TRBV20-1	many	TRBD2	TRBJ2-4	CSVNGSGGRIAKNIQYF	TGCAGTGTAAATGGTAGCGGGGGCCGAATAGCCAAAAACATTCAGTACTTC
TRBV10-3	many	TRBD1	TRBJ1-4	CAIRPEQGNGEKLFF	TGTGCCATCAGACCAGAACAGGGGAATGGAGAAAAACTGTTTTTT
TRBV20-1	many	NA	TRBJ2-5	CSAKRSQYF	TGCAGTGCTAAAAGGTCCCAGTACTTC
TRBV9	many	TRBD1	TRBJ2-2	CASSVVPTGGRTGELFF	TGTGCCAGCAGCGTAGTACCTACAGGGGGGCGGACCGGGGAGCTGTTTTTT
TRBV7-7	many	TRBD1	TRBJ2-2	CASSSGTGGGELFF	TGTGCTAGCAGCTCAGGGACAGGAGGCGGGGAGCTGTTTTTT
TRBV3-1	NA	NA	TRBJ2-7	CASSQSVYEQYF	TGTGCCAGCAGCCAATCGGTGTACGAGCAGTACTTC
TRBV20-1	many	NA	TRBJ1-1	CSASSGWGGEAFF	TGCAGTGCTAGTTCGGGCTGGGGCGGGGAAGCTTTCTTT
TRBV19	NA	NA	TRBJ1-5	CASSIHRVGNQPQHF	TGTGCCAGTAGTATCCACAGGGTTGGCAATCAGCCCCAGCATTTT
TRBV28	many	NA	TRBJ2-1	CASSFSGGYNEQFF	TGTGCCAGCAGTTTTAGCGGAGGCTACAATGAGCAGTTCTTC
TRBV5-4	NA	TRBD1	TRBJ2-7	CASSTGGRQGSSYEQYF	TGTGCCAGCAGCACTGGAGGCCGACAGGGAAGCTCCTACGAGCAGTACTTC
TRBV15	many	NA	TRBJ2-3	CATSRVITDTQYF	TGTGCCACCAGCAGGGTAATCACAGATACGCAGTATTTT
TRBV6-5	few	NA	TRBJ1-3	CASTASGNTIYF	TGTGCCAGCACCGCATCTGGAAACACCATATATTTT
TRBV20-1	many	NA	TRBJ2-7	CSARDPGPYEQYF	TGCAGTGCTAGAGATCCCGGCCCCTACGAGCAGTACTTC